These 30 T cell receptor beta chains share one sample of origin, sequenced in a study of beta chain features in type 1 diabetes. Expressed TCRB transcripts were sequenced, since all the RNA that had been isolated was reverse transcribed. Libraries were prepared by immunoSEQ multiplex PCR; TCRdb keeps only in-frame clonotypes and omits some of them. The sample includes 450,000 or so clones, 11% of them seen just once. Sample: naive CD4+ T cells from blood. These receptors were collected from a woman between 18 and 29 years old in good health.

This clone was seen a handful of times. The rearrangement links TRBV5-4 to TRBJ1-4, with TRBD1 matching 7 bases. The V gene's germline CDR1 is SGHNT and CDR2 YYREEE (reference sequence). V dropped 5 bases and J dropped 1; count of bases not matched to a gene: 2. The CDR3 has 14 amino acids. The CDR3 protein is CASSRQGTNEKLFF. The DNA for the CDR3 is TGTGCCAGCAGTAGACAGGGAACTAATGAAAAACTGTTTTTT. Combining the CDR3 with reference TRBV5-4 and TRBJ1-4 gives the whole variable domain ETGVTQSPTHLIKTRGQQVTLRCSSQSGHNTVSWYQQALGQGPQFIFQYYREEENGRGNFPPRFSGLQFPNYSSELNVNALELDDSALYLCASSRQGTNEKLFFGSGTQLSVL.

The chain combines TRBV2 with TRBJ2-5; 9 bases are a match to TRBD1. The CDR3 length is 14 residues. The V gene's germline CDR1 is SNHLY and CDR2 FYNNEI. J was trimmed by 7 bases and V by 7 bases; bases with no gene match: 10. In nucleotides, the CDR3 is TGTGCCAGCAACGGACAGGGGCTTATTGGGACCCAGTACTTC. Residues: CASNGQGLIGTQYF.

V and J are TRBV29-1 and TRBJ2-5, with 8 bases identical to TRBD1. V shed 7 bases and J 5 bases; nucleotides not matched to a gene: 6. The CDR3 loop spans 12 amino acids. Germline values: CDR1 SQVTM, CDR2 ANQGSEA. CDR3 loop: CSGGQGTETQYF. The CDR3 DNA reads TGCAGCGGTGGACAGGGCACGGAGACCCAGTACTTC.

There are a few counts of this clone. This chain uses TRBV5-1 with TRBJ2-1; TRBD1 is a possible D gene (5 bases). Germline V gives CDR1 SGHRS, CDR2 YFSETQ. Trimming removed 4 bases from V and 9 bases from J, with 17 bases in between. The CDR3 runs to 14 residues. In DNA, the CDR3 is TGCGCCAGCAGCCGACCAGGGCTCAATACTGAGCAGTTCTTC. This codes for CASSRPGLNTEQFF.

The J gene is TRBJ2-3, the V gene TRBV30, with D perhaps given as TRBD1 or TRBD2 (6 bases each). The germline gives CDR1 GTSNPN, CDR2 SVGIG (reference sequence). The CDR3 length is 14 residues. Trimming shortened V by 3 bases and J by 6 bases, and 16 bases separated the two germline ends. CDR3 coding DNA: TGTGCCTGGAGAGGGTTAAGGGGGAGGGATACGCAGTATTTT. Amino acids: CAWRGLRGRDTQYF.

This clone turned up a few times. The chain uses TRBV29-1 and TRBJ1-2; D call uncertain. V lost 4 bases and J lost 4, with 22 bases in between. Per the germline V gene, CDR1 is SQVTM and CDR2 is ANQGSEA. The CDR3 is 16 amino acids. CDR3 DNA: TGCAGCGTTGCGCTTCTAAGAGGGCCCAAGCCCTATGGCTACACCTTC. Residues: CSVALLRGPKPYGYTF.

The chain has TRBV11-2 and TRBJ1-6; TRBD1 might be the D (5 bases). The V end lost 5 bases, the J end lost 10 bases, and 18 bases lay between the germline ends. The CDR3 has 15 amino acids. Germline-derived CDR1 and CDR2 are SGHAT and FQNNGV. The CDR3 nucleotides are TGTGCCAGCAGCCCCGCTCCGCAGGGCGGATCACCCCTCCACTTT. It encodes CASSPAPQGGSPLHF.

This clone turned up a few times. V usage is TRBV14 and J usage is TRBJ2-5; D uncertain. This CDR3 contains 13 residues. Germline assignment: CDR1 SGHDN and CDR2 FVKESK. Trimming took 4 bases from V and 3 from J, leaving 9 bases between them. The CDR3 here is CASSRRTEETQYF. DNA of the CDR3: TGTGCCAGCAGCCGACGCACGGAAGAGACCCAGTACTTC.

The table lists this clone with a few counts. J is TRBJ1-1 and V is TRBV29-1; TRBD1 aligns across 7 bases. The length of the CDR3 is 16 residues. V lost 4 bases to trimming and J lost 0 bases; unmatched junction nucleotides: 11. CDR1 is SQVTM, CDR2 ANQGSEA, per germline. CDR3 nucleotide sequence: TGCAGCGTTGGCCCCGACAGGGTCGGTTTGAACACTGAAGCTTTCTTT. Translated: CSVGPDRVGLNTEAFF.

This clone showed up just a few times. J is TRBJ1-1 and V is TRBV29-1, with a weak D call TRBD1 (5 bases). This CDR3 is 15 amino acids long. CDR1 and CDR2 (germline): SQVTM, ANQGSEA. V lost 3 bases and J 5 bases, leaving 19 bases between the germline ends. The DNA of the CDR3 is TGCAGCGTTGAGGGGACCCGGGGTAAGGGGACTGAAGCTTTCTTT. Translating gives CSVEGTRGKGTEAFF.

This clone has only a few counts. The chain has TRBV28 and TRBJ1-1, with 7 bases identical to TRBD1. The CDR3 totals 12 residues. Germline V gives CDR1 MDHEN, CDR2 SYDVKM. Trimming took 11 bases from V and 1 from J; bases not matched to a gene: 4. CDR3 DNA: TGTGCCCTAGGGGGCAGGAACACTGAAGCTTTCTTT. It codes for CALGGRNTEAFF. The entire variable domain, with the rest obtained from reference TRBV28 and TRBJ1-1, is as follows: DVKVTQSSRYLVKRTGEKVFLECVQDMDHENMFWYRQDPGLGLRLIYFSYDVKMKEKGDIPEGYSVSREKKERFSLILESASTNQTSMYLCALGGRNTEAFFGQGTRLTVV.

V is TRBV9 and J is TRBJ2-1, with D possibly TRBD2 on 5 matching bases. The CDR3 runs 17 residues. The V gene lost 0 bases and the J gene lost 0 bases, with 13 bases spanning the gap. Germline loops: CDR1 SGDLS, CDR2 YYNGEE. The CDR3, as DNA: TGTGCCAGCAGCGTAGGACTCCGGGGAAGCTCCTACAATGAGCAGTTCTTC. It specifies CASSVGLRGSSYNEQFF.

This clone was counted only a few times. The gene calls are TRBV5-1 and TRBJ2-3, with a weak D call TRBD1 (6 bases). Germline CDR1 SGHRS, CDR2 YFSETQ. Trimming cost V 0 bases and J 2 bases, with 10 bases left between them. The CDR3 totals 15 residues. The CDR3: CASSLGDRNTDTQYF. DNA of the CDR3: TGCGCCAGCAGCTTGGGAGACAGGAACACAGATACGCAGTATTTT.

This clone was counted a single time. The rearrangement uses TRBV13 and TRBJ2-7; 8 bases are a match to TRBD1. Germline trimming cut 2 bases from V and 3 bases from J; bases unmatched to any gene: 6. The CDR3 covers 15 residues. The germline V gene has CDR1 PRHDT and CDR2 FYEKMQ (reference sequence). The CDR3 protein is CASSLQTGALYEQYF. The DNA for the CDR3 is TGTGCCAGCAGCTTACAGACAGGGGCTCTCTACGAGCAGTACTTC.

The V gene is TRBV9, the J gene TRBJ2-5, with 10 nucleotides matching TRBD2. Germline lookup yields CDR1 SGDLS and CDR2 YYNGEE. This CDR3 region has 16 residues. The ends lost 3 bases at V and 0 bases at J; junction bases unmatched: 5. The CDR3 DNA reads TGTGCCAGCAGCGCAGGACTAGCGGTTAACCAAGAGACCCAGTACTTC. Its protein product is CASSAGLAVNQETQYF.

The chain links TRBV6-1 to TRBJ2-5; TRBD1 aligns across 8 bases. The V gene end was trimmed by 5 bases and the J gene end by 13 bases; junction bases not matched to a gene: 9. The CDR3 length is 12 residues. CDR1 and CDR2 (germline): MNHNS, SASEGT. The CDR3 region is CASSTTGGSRYF. The CDR3 DNA follows: TGTGCCAGCAGTACCACAGGGGGGAGTCGGTACTTC.

V usage is TRBV9 and J usage is TRBJ1-4, with D unresolved. This CDR3 is 16 amino acids long. Germline values: CDR1 SGDLS, CDR2 YYNGEE. V lost 3 bases and J lost 0, with 12 bases in between. The CDR3 bases are TGTGCCAGCAGCGCTCAAACACCCGCAACTAATGAAAAACTGTTTTTT. This translates into CASSAQTPATNEKLFF. The full variable domain, its missing parts supplied by reference TRBV9 and TRBJ1-4, is DSGVTQTPKHLITATGQRVTLRCSPRSGDLSVYWYQQSLDQGLQFLIQYYNGEERAKGNILERFSAQQFPDLHSELNLSSLELGDSALYFCASSAQTPATNEKLFFGSGTQLSVL.

This clone was seen only a few times. V is TRBV2 and J is TRBJ2-5; D is undetermined. Germline V gives CDR1 SNHLY, CDR2 FYNNEI. V dropped 4 bases and J dropped 5 bases, with 8 bases sitting between them. The CDR3 contains 12 residues. The CDR3 spells CASSVFTETQYF. Written as DNA, the CDR3 is TGTGCCAGCAGTGTGTTTACTGAGACCCAGTACTTC.

This clone appeared a few times. The V and J genes are TRBV4-3 and TRBJ1-6, with D possibly matching TRBD1 (6 bases). The CDR3 runs to 15 residues. CDR1 is LGHNA, CDR2 YSLEER, per germline. V dropped 1 base and J dropped 6 bases, with 10 bases sitting between them. CDR3 sequence: CASSQAGGLNSPLHF. The CDR3 coding sequence is TGCGCCAGCAGCCAAGCGGGGGGCCTTAATTCACCCCTCCACTTT.

In its sample, this clone was seen a few times. One end of the junction is discordant with germline, which a read error may explain. The J gene is TRBJ2-3, the V gene TRBV7-7, with D possibly TRBD1 on 5 matching bases. The CDR3 loop spans 13 amino acids. Looked up from germline, CDR1 is SSHAT and CDR2 is FNYEAQ (reference sequence). The CDR3, as DNA: TGTGCCAGCAGCTTAGCTTCGGCAGGGCCGTTGGATTTT. Its translation: CASSLASAGPLDF.

The chain employs TRBV2 and TRBJ2-1; 11 bases align to TRBD2. The CDR3 is 14 amino acids. Germline V gene lookup returns CDR1 SNHLY and CDR2 FYNNEI. V gave up 5 bases and J gave up 5 bases; unmatched junction bases: 2. The chain's CDR3 is CASSKGLADNEQFF. The CDR3 DNA reads TGTGCCAGCAGTAAGGGACTAGCGGACAATGAGCAGTTCTTC.

As to this clone: The sample holds other DNA sequences that translate to the same CDR3. The chain employs TRBV7-9 and TRBJ1-5, with D uncertain. Germline CDR1 SEHNR, CDR2 FQNEAQ (reference sequence). V dropped 5 bases and J dropped 9 bases, with 11 bases sitting between them. The CDR3 loop spans 12 amino acids. The CDR3 sequence is CASSLIAGPQHF. In DNA, the CDR3 is TGTGCCAGCAGCCTCATTGCCGGGCCCCAGCATTTT. Full variable domain (rest looked up from reference TRBV7-9 and TRBJ1-5): DTGVSQNPRHKITKRGQNVTFRCDPISEHNRLYWYRQTLGQGPEFLTYFQNEAQLEKSRLLSDRFSAERPKGSFSTLEIQRTEQGDSAMYLCASSLIAGPQHFGDGTRLSIL.

V gene TRBV7-2 combines with J gene TRBJ2-2, with TRBD1 as a possible D gene (6 bases). Trimming took off 1 base at V and 4 bases at J, with 16 bases between the two ends. The germline V gene encodes CDR1 SGHTA and CDR2 FQGNSA. CDR3 length: 17 amino acids. CDR3 protein: CASSLEPSGTITGELFF. The CDR3 DNA sequence: TGTGCCAGCAGCTTAGAACCCTCCGGGACAATCACCGGGGAGCTGTTTTTT.

The chain carries TRBV28 and TRBJ2-7; 8 positions agree with TRBD1. This CDR3 contains 14 residues. The V gene's germline CDR1 is MDHEN and CDR2 SYDVKM. The J segment lost 4 bases and the V segment lost 4 bases, leaving 6 bases of the junction unmatched. CDR3 sequence: CASSSGTGEYEQYV. The CDR3 bases are TGTGCCAGCAGTTCCGGGACAGGAGAATACGAGCAGTACGTC.

In this sample, this clone turned up a few times. The CDR3 spells CASSPGGSTDTQYF. In DNA, the CDR3 is TGTGCCAGCAGTCCAGGGGGATCCACAGATACGCAGTATTTT. J is TRBJ2-3 and V is TRBV6-5; 7 positions match TRBD1. Per germline, CDR1 MNHEY and CDR2 SVGAGI. This CDR3 spans 14 amino acids. V lost 5 bases, J lost 2 bases, and 4 bases stayed unmatched.

The gene calls are TRBV7-9 and TRBJ2-5; 9 bases agree with TRBD2. Trimming took 5 bases from V and 3 from J; bases not matched to a gene: 10. The V gene's germline CDR1 is SEHNR and CDR2 FQNEAQ (reference sequence). The CDR3 totals 16 residues. The CDR3 DNA reads as TGTGCCAGCAGCCCCCATCGAGCGGGGGGTAAAGAGACCCAGTACTTC. Translated: CASSPHRAGGKETQYF. The full variable domain, in which reference TRBV7-9 and TRBJ2-5 provide the parts outside the CDR3, is DTGVSQNPRHKITKRGQNVTFRCDPISEHNRLYWYRQTLGQGPEFLTYFQNEAQLEKSRLLSDRFSAERPKGSFSTLEIQRTEQGDSAMYLCASSPHRAGGKETQYFGPGTRLLVL.

This clone showed up just a few times. The V call is TRBV4-2, the J call TRBJ1-5; D gene ambiguous. Trimming left V 0 bases short and J 2 bases short, with 8 bases between. From germline, CDR1 is LGHNA and CDR2 YNFKEQ. This CDR3 comprises 15 residues. The CDR3 here is CASSQDNGRNQPQHF. The CDR3 DNA sequence: TGTGCCAGCAGCCAAGACAACGGACGCAATCAGCCCCAGCATTTT.

The V and J genes are TRBV7-2 and TRBJ1-3; the match to TRBD1 covers 7 bases. Per the germline V gene, CDR1 is SGHTA and CDR2 is FQGNSA. This CDR3 is built from 15 residues. Losses at the gene ends were 5 bases for V and 0 bases for J; bases not matched to a gene: 4. Here the CDR3 DNA reads TGTGCCAGCAGCCCCGACAGGGTCTCTGGAAACACCATATATTTT. Its protein is CASSPDRVSGNTIYF.

The V and J genes are TRBV7-9 and TRBJ2-7, with 8 bases aligning to TRBD1. V lost 5 bases and J lost 2; bases outside the gene matches: 8. Germline-derived CDR1 and CDR2 are SEHNR and FQNEAQ (reference sequence). CDR3 length equals 15 residues. The CDR3 nucleotides are TGTGCCAGCAGCCCCCAGGGGGACAGGACCTACGAGCAGTACGTC. Encoded protein: CASSPQGDRTYEQYV.

This sequence joins TRBV7-2 and TRBJ1-2; D is unresolved. This CDR3 is built from 12 residues. Germline V lookup: CDR1 SGHTA, CDR2 FQGNSA. Between the trimmed V and J ends, which lost 1 base and 10 bases, there was a span of 10 bases. The CDR3 here is CASSLGGQSYTF. Written as DNA, the CDR3 is TGTGCCAGCAGCTTAGGAGGGCAGTCCTACACCTTC.